These T cell receptor beta chains were read from a single sample in a study of PD-L1 blockade in urothelial cancer. Assay used: immunoSEQ multiplex PCR; TCRdb lists only in-frame clones, some missing. The table shows around 110,000 clones, with 75% to 90% occurring only once. Specimen: PBMCs, collected around atezolizumab (anti-PD-L1) treatment. The receptor source for this set is a man aged 55 to 69 with urothelial cancer. Both conserved end residues are part of each CDR3. The D gene is left open where the match is weak. Clone size, where shown, is once, few, many, or a class for clones that have expanded.

d_gene: -; v_gene: TRBV29-1; j_gene: TRBJ2-3; abundance: -; CDR3aa: CSVERGGLDTQYF; CDR3nt: TGCAGCGTTGAACGTGGAGGGTTGGATACGCAGTATTTT
d_gene: -; v_gene: TRBV14; j_gene: TRBJ1-4; abundance: -; CDR3aa: CASSQDYSPGNLFF; CDR3nt: TGTGCCAGCAGCCAAGATTACTCACCGGGGAACCTGTTTTTT
d_gene: -; v_gene: TRBV6-6; j_gene: TRBJ1-1; abundance: -; CDR3aa: CASSSTGQNTEAFF; CDR3nt: TGTGCCAGCAGTTCTACGGGACAGAACACTGAAGCTTTCTTT
d_gene: -; v_gene: TRBV28; j_gene: TRBJ2-7; abundance: -; CDR3aa: CASWSEVHEQYF; CDR3nt: TGTGCCAGCTGGTCTGAGGTGCACGAGCAGTACTTC
d_gene: -; v_gene: TRBV4-1; j_gene: TRBJ2-4; abundance: -; CDR3aa: CASSQGTAGNAGNIQYF; CDR3nt: TGCGCCAGCAGCCAGGGGACTGCCGGCAACGCCGGAAACATTCAGTACTTC
d_gene: TRBD1; v_gene: TRBV18; j_gene: TRBJ2-1; abundance: -; CDR3aa: CASSTSGQGPNEQFF; CDR3nt: TGTGCCAGCTCAACGTCGGGACAGGGTCCAAATGAGCAGTTCTTC
d_gene: -; v_gene: TRBV2; j_gene: TRBJ2-3; abundance: -; CDR3aa: CASSSRQSSTDTQYF; CDR3nt: TGTGCCAGCAGTAGTCGACAGAGCAGCACAGATACGCAGTATTTT
d_gene: TRBD1; v_gene: TRBV6-5; j_gene: TRBJ1-2; abundance: -; CDR3aa: CASSSIRDRISGYTF; CDR3nt: TGTGCCAGCAGTTCGATAAGGGACAGGATAAGTGGCTACACCTTC
d_gene: -; v_gene: TRBV29-1; j_gene: TRBJ2-1; abundance: -; CDR3aa: CSVERGGVDEQFF; CDR3nt: TGCAGCGTTGAGAGGGGGGGGGTTGATGAGCAGTTCTTC
d_gene: -; v_gene: TRBV19; j_gene: TRBJ1-2; abundance: -; CDR3aa: CASKSGEFNYGYTF; CDR3nt: TGTGCCAGTAAGTCAGGGGAGTTCAACTATGGCTACACCTTC
d_gene: TRBD2; v_gene: TRBV15; j_gene: TRBJ2-5; abundance: -; CDR3aa: CATSRPIAGGQETQYF; CDR3nt: TGTGCCACCAGCAGACCGATAGCGGGGGGGCAGGAGACCCAGTACTTC
d_gene: -; v_gene: TRBV28; j_gene: TRBJ1-6; abundance: once; CDR3aa: CASSLSDASSYNSPLHF; CDR3nt: TGTGCCAGCAGTTTAAGCGACGCCAGCTCCTATAATTCACCCCTCCACTTT
d_gene: TRBD1; v_gene: TRBV9; j_gene: TRBJ1-2; abundance: -; CDR3aa: CASSVGTGGLSNYGYTF; CDR3nt: TGTGCCAGCAGCGTAGGGACAGGGGGCCTTTCTAACTATGGCTACACCTTC
d_gene: -; v_gene: TRBV7-2; j_gene: TRBJ2-1; abundance: -; CDR3aa: CASSAQPSGAGNEQFF; CDR3nt: TGTGCCAGCAGCGCCCAGCCCTCAGGGGCAGGGAATGAGCAGTTCTTC